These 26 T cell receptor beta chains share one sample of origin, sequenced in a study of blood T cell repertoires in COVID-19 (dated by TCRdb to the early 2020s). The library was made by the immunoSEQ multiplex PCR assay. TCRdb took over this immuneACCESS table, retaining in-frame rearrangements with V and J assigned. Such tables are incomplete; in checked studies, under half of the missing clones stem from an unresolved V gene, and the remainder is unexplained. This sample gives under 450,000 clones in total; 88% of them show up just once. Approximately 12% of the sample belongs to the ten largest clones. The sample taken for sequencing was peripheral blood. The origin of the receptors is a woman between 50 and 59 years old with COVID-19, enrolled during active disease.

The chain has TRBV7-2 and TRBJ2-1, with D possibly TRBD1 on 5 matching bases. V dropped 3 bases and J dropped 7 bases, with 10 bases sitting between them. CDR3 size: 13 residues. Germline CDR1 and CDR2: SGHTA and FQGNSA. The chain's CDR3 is CASSFRVGNEQFF. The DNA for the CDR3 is TGTGCCAGCAGCTTCAGGGTGGGAAATGAGCAGTTCTTC.

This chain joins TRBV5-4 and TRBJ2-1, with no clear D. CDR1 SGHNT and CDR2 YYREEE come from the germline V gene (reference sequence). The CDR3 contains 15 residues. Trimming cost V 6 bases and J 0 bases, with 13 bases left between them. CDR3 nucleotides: TGTGCCAGCACCCTGGGCCCAAGCTCCTACAATGAGCAGTTCTTC. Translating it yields CASTLGPSSYNEQFF.

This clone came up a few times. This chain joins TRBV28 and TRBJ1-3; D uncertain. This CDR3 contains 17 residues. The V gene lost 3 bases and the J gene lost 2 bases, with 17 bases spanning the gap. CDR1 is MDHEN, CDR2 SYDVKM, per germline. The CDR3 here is CASSFLIQEVPGNTIYF. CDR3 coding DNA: TGTGCCAGCAGTTTTCTTATTCAGGAGGTTCCTGGAAACACCATATATTTT.

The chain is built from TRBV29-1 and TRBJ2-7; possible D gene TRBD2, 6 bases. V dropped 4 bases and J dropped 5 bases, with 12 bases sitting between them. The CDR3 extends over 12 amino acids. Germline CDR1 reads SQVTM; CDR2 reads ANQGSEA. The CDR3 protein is CSVVGGGDEQYF. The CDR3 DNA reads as TGCAGCGTTGTGGGAGGTGGCGACGAGCAGTACTTC.

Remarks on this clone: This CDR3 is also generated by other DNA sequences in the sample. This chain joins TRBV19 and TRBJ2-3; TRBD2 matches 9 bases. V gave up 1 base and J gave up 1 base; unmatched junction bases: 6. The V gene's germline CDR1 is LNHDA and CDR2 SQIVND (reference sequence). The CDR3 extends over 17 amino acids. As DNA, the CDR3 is TGTGCCAGTAGTATAGTGGGGTTAGCGGGGGGCACAGATACGCAGTATTTT. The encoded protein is CASSIVGLAGGTDTQYF.

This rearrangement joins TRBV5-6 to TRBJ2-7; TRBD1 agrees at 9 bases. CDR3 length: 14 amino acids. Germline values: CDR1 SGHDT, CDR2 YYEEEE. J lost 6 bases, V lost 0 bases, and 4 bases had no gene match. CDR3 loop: CASSLDNRGLEQYF. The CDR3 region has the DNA TGTGCCAGCAGCTTGGATAACAGGGGGCTCGAGCAGTACTTC.

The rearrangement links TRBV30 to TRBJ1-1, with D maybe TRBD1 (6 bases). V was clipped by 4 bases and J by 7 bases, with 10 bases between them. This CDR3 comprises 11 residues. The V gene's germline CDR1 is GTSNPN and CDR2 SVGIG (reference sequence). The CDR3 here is CAWTGAFEAFF. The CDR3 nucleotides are TGTGCCTGGACAGGGGCCTTTGAAGCTTTCTTT.

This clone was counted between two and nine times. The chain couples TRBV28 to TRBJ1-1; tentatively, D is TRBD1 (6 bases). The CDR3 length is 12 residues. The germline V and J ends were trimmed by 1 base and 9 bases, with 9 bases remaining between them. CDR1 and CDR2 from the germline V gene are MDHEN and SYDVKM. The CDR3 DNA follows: TGTGCCAGCAGTTTATATCAGGGGAAAGCTTTCTTT. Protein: CASSLYQGKAFF.

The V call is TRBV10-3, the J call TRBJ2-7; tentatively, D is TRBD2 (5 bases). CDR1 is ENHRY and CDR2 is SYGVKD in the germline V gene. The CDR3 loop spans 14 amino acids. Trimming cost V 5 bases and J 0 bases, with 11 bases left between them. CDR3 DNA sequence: TGTGCCATCAGTCCCTTGGACTCCTCCTACGAGCAGTACTTC. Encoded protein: CAISPLDSSYEQYF.

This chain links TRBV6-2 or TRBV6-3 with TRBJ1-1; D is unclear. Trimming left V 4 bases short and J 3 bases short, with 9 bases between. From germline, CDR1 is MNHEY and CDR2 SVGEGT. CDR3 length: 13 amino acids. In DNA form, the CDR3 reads TGTGCCAGCAGTTCTTCAGAGGACACTGAAGCTTTCTTT. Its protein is CASSSSEDTEAFF.

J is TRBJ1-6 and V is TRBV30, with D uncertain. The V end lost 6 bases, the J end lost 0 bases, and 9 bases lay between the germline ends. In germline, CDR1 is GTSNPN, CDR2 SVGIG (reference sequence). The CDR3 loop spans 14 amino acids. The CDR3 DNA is TGTGCCTGTAGCGGCAGCTCCTATAATTCACCCCTCCACTTT. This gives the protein CACSGSSYNSPLHF. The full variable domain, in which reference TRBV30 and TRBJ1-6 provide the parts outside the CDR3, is SQTIHQWPATLVQPVGSPLSLECTVEGTSNPNLYWYRQAAGRGLQLLFYSVGIGQISSEVPQNLSASRPQDRQFILSSKKLLLSDSGFYLCACSGSSYNSPLHFGNGTRLTVT.

CDR3 coding DNA: TGTGCCAGCACTCGAGGGCCTTCAACTAATGAAAAACTGTTTTTT. It is translated as CASTRGPSTNEKLFF. The chain combines TRBV2 with TRBJ1-4, with D hard to call. Trimming took off 7 bases at V and 0 bases at J, with 12 bases between the two ends. This CDR3 has 15 residues. Germline loops: CDR1 SNHLY, CDR2 FYNNEI. Filled out from reference TRBV2 and TRBJ1-4, the complete variable domain reads EPEVTQTPSHQVTQMGQEVILRCVPISNHLYFYWYRQILGQKVEFLVSFYNNEISEKSEIFDDQFSVERPDGSNFTLKIRSTKLEDSAMYFCASTRGPSTNEKLFFGSGTQLSVL.

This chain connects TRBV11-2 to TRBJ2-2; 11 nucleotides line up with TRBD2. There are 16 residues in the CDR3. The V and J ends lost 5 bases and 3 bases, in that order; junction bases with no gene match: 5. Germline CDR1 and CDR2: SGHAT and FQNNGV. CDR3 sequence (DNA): TGTGCCAGCAGCGACCGACTAGCGGGGCACACCGGGGAGCTGTTTTTT. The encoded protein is CASSDRLAGHTGELFF.

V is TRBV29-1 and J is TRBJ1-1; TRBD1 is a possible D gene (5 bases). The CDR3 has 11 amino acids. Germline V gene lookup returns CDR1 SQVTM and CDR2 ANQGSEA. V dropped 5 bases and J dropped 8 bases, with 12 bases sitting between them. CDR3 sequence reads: CSVRTGQEAFF. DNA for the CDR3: TGCAGCGTTCGAACAGGACAAGAAGCTTTCTTT.

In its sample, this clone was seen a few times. This CDR3 reads CASSRSDGTPWYEQYF. The CDR3 DNA reads as TGTGCCAGCAGCCGGAGTGACGGGACACCGTGGTACGAGCAGTACTTC. The chain has TRBV13 and TRBJ2-7; perhaps TRBD1 as D (6 bases). The CDR3 is 16 amino acids. Trimming left V 5 bases short and J 4 bases short, with 21 bases between. Germline V lookup: CDR1 PRHDT, CDR2 FYEKMQ (reference sequence).

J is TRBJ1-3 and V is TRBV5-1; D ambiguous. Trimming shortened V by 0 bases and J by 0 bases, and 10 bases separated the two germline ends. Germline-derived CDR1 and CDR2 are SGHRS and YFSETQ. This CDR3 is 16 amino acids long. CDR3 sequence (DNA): TGCGCCAGCAGCTTGGCGACGGGGAACTCTGGAAACACCATATATTTT. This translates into CASSLATGNSGNTIYF.

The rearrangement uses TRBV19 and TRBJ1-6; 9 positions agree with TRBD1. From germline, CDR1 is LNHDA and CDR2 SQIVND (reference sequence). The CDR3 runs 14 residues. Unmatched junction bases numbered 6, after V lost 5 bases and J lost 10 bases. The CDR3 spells CASSWRTGDSPLHF. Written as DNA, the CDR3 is TGTGCCAGTAGTTGGCGGACAGGGGACTCACCCCTCCACTTT.

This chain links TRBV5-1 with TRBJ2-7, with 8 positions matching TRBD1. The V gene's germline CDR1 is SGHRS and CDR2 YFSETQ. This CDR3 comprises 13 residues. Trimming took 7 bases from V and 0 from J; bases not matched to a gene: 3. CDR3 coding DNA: TGCGCCAGCGGACAGGGAAACTCCTACGAGCAGTACTTC. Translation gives CASGQGNSYEQYF.

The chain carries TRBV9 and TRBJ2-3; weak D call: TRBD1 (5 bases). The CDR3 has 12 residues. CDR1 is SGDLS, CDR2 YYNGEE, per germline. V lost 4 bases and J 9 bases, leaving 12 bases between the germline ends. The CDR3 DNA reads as TGTGCCAGCAGCTTGGAAGGGGTGACGCAGTATTTT. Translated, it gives CASSLEGVTQYF.

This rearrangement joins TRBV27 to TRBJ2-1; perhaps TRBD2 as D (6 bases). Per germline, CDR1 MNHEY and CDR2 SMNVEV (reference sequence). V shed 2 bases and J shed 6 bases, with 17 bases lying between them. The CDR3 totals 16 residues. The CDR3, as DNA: TGTGCCAGCAGTTTAGAACTGGCGGGACGGGGCAATGAGCAGTTCTTC. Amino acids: CASSLELAGRGNEQFF.

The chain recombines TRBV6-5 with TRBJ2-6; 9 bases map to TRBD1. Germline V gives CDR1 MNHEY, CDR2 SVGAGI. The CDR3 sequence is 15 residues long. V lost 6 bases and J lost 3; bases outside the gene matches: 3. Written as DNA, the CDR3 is TGTGCCAGCAGACGGGACAGGGTTGGGGCCAACGTCCTGACTTTC. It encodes CASRRDRVGANVLTF.

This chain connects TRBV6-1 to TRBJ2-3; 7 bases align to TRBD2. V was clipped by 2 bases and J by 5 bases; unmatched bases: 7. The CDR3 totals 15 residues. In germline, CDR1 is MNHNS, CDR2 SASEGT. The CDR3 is CASSESGAWVDTQYF. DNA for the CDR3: TGTGCCAGCAGTGAAAGCGGGGCCTGGGTAGATACGCAGTATTTT.

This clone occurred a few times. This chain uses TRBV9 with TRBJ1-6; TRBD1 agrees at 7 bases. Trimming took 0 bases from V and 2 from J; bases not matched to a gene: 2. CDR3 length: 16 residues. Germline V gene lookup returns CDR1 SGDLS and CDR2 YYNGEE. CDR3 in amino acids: CASSVEGQPYNSPLHF. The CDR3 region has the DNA TGTGCCAGCAGCGTAGAGGGACAGCCCTATAATTCACCCCTCCACTTT.

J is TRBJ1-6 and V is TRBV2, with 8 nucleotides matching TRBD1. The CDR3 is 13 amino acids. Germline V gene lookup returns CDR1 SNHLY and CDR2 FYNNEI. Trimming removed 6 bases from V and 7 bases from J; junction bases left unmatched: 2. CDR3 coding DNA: TGTGCCAGCAGGGGACAGGAAAATTCACCCCTCCACTTT. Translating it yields CASRGQENSPLHF. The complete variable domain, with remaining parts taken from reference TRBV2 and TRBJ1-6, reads EPEVTQTPSHQVTQMGQEVILRCVPISNHLYFYWYRQILGQKVEFLVSFYNNEISEKSEIFDDQFSVERPDGSNFTLKIRSTKLEDSAMYFCASRGQENSPLHFGNGTRLTVT.

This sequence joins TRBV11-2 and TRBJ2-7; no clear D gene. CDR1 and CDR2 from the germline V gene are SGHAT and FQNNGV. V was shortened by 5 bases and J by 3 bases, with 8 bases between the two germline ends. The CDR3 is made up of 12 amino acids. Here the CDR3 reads CASSLWSYEQYF. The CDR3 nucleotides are TGTGCCAGCAGCCTCTGGAGCTACGAGCAGTACTTC.

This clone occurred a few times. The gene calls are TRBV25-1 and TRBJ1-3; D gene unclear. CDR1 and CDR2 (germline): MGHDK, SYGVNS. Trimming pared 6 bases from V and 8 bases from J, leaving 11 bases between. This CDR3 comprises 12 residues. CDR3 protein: CASRSGRDTIYF. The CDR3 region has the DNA TGTGCCAGCAGGAGCGGACGGGACACCATATATTTT. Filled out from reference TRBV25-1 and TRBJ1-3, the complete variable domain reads EADIYQTPRYLVIGTGKKITLECSQTMGHDKMYWYQQDPGMELHLIHYSYGVNSTEKGDLSSESTVSRIRTEHFPLTLESARPSHTSQYLCASRSGRDTIYFGEGSWLTVV.